Below, 18 T cell receptor beta chains from the same sample are listed, as sequenced in a study of blood T cells in healthy people across ages. For the second PCR, which ran for roughly 7 to 11 cycles, a sample-barcoded 5' primer and a J-beta primer mix were used. TCRdb re-analysed the 5' RACE reads in MiXCR, keeping a single row per CDR3 protein. Here the sample spans fewer than 750,000 distinct CDR3 sequences, 47% being singletons. Sequencing used blood. The receptors here all came from a man older than 75 in good health.

V and J are TRBV5-1 and TRBJ1-4; no clear D gene. The CDR3 spans 15 residues. Deletions cut 4 bases from V and 6 bases from J, with 16 bases between. Germline loops: CDR1 SGHRS, CDR2 YFSETQ. CDR3 in amino acids: CASSLQPGRDEKLFF. CDR3 sequence (DNA): TGCGCCAGCAGCCTACAACCGGGCCGGGATGAAAAACTGTTTTTT.

The CDR3 DNA sequence: TGTGCCAGCAGCCAAGAACGGAAACCGAATGAGCAGTTCTTC. This translates into CASSQERKPNEQFF. The rearrangement links TRBV14 to TRBJ2-1; D not certain. CDR3 length: 14 residues. Germline CDR1 is SGHDN and CDR2 is FVKESK. V lost 0 bases to trimming and J lost 7 bases, with 10 bases between them.

The chain carries TRBV7-6 and TRBJ1-5; D gene uncertain. The germline CDR1 and CDR2 sequences are SGHVS and FNYEAQ. CDR3 size: 14 residues. V lost 5 bases and J lost 3, with 11 bases in between. CDR3 sequence reads: CASSPDGDNQPQHF. CDR3 DNA: TGTGCCAGCAGCCCCGACGGGGACAATCAGCCCCAGCATTTT.

The chain couples TRBV29-1 to TRBJ2-3, with TRBD2 matching over 11 bases. This CDR3 region has 14 residues. Trimming cost V 4 bases and J 10 bases; bases outside gene matches: 10. The V gene's germline CDR1 is SQVTM and CDR2 ANQGSEA. The CDR3 DNA follows: TGCAGCGTTGGCCTAGCGGGGGGTGGAGGCTCGCAGTATTTT. Translation: CSVGLAGGGGSQYF.

This chain connects TRBV9 to TRBJ1-2; tentative D call: TRBD1 (5 bases). The germline V gene encodes CDR1 SGDLS and CDR2 YYNGEE. V gave up 0 bases and J gave up 4 bases, with 13 bases separating them. The CDR3 has 15 residues. The CDR3 DNA is TGTGCCAGCAGCGTAGGGTCAGGGCCTGTCTATGGCTACACCTTC. Its translation is CASSVGSGPVYGYTF.

This clonotype turned up a few times. The chain joins TRBV4-1 to TRBJ2-3; TRBD1 matches at 8 bases. Germline V gene lookup returns CDR1 MGHRA and CDR2 YSYEKL. Unmatched junction bases numbered 8, after V lost 3 bases and J lost 3 bases. This CDR3 spans 16 amino acids. CDR3 sequence: CASSQQGTGKTDTQYF. The DNA for the CDR3 is TGCGCCAGCAGCCAGCAAGGGACAGGAAAGACAGATACGCAGTATTTT.

This clonotype was counted once. The genes are TRBV2 and TRBJ2-7; TRBD1 matches at 9 bases. The V segment lost 6 bases and the J segment 2 bases; nucleotides outside the gene matches: 8. This CDR3 comprises 15 residues. The germline gives CDR1 SNHLY, CDR2 FYNNEI. CDR3 bases: TGTGCCAGCAGCAACAGGGGGCGCGGGCCCTACGAGCAGTACTTC. It yields the protein CASSNRGRGPYEQYF.

This clonotype was observed a handful of times. The J gene is TRBJ2-7, the V gene TRBV13; D is ambiguous. The CDR3 sequence is 14 residues long. The V gene lost 5 bases and the J gene lost 3 bases, with 14 bases spanning the gap. Germline CDR1 PRHDT, CDR2 FYEKMQ (reference sequence). The CDR3 DNA sequence: TGTGCCAGCAGCCTTGCGATTGCGAGCTACGAGCAGTACTTC. This translates into CASSLAIASYEQYF.

The chain is built from TRBV20-1 and TRBJ2-1, with a possible D match to TRBD2 (6 bases). The CDR3 runs 14 residues. Trimming shortened V by 3 bases and J by 2 bases, and 11 bases separated the two germline ends. Per the germline V gene, CDR1 is DFQATT and CDR2 is SNEGSKA (reference sequence). CDR3 nucleotides: TGCAGTGCTAGGAAGGAGGGGACCTACAATGAGCAGTTCTTC. This codes for CSARKEGTYNEQFF.

This chain connects TRBV6-2 or TRBV6-3 to TRBJ1-5, with D maybe TRBD1 (5 bases). The CDR3 is made up of 16 amino acids. Germline V lookup: CDR1 MNHEY, CDR2 SVGEGT. Deletions cut 6 bases from V and 5 bases from J, with 20 bases between. The CDR3 DNA sequence: TGTGCCAGCAGCCCATCGGGAGGGGTCGGTCATCAGCCCCAGCATTTT. Protein product: CASSPSGGVGHQPQHF.

Ten or more counts support this clonotype. Germline and junction disagree at one end, which may indicate a read error. The chain couples TRBV5-1 to TRBJ2-3; the match to TRBD1 covers 8 bases. Germline loops: CDR1 SGHRS, CDR2 YFSETQ. The CDR3 length is 14 residues. The CDR3 reads CASSLGTGTDTQYF. CDR3 coding DNA: TGTGCCAGCAGCTTAGGGACAGGTACAGATACGCAGTATTTT.

CDR3 nucleotide sequence: TGTGCCAGCCGCCAGAAATCACCCCTCCACTTT. It specifies CASRQKSPLHF. This chain joins TRBV2 and TRBJ1-6, with D hard to call. Germline V gene data show CDR1 as SNHLY and CDR2 as FYNNEI. Trimming shortened V by 8 bases and J by 10 bases, and 9 bases separated the two germline ends. The CDR3 runs to 11 residues.

V usage is TRBV20-1 and J usage is TRBJ2-7; 9 bases are a match to TRBD1. The length of the CDR3 is 15 residues. V dropped 5 bases and J dropped 5; count of bases not matched to a gene: 13. Germline V gene lookup returns CDR1 DFQATT and CDR2 SNEGSKA (reference sequence). In nucleotides, the CDR3 is TGCAGTGCTCATACTCCGGGACAGGGAATGAACGAGCAGTACTTC. Protein sequence: CSAHTPGQGMNEQYF.

V gene TRBV27 combines with J gene TRBJ1-6; TRBD1 is a possible D gene (6 bases). The CDR3 extends over 14 amino acids. Trimming removed 3 bases at V and 7 bases at J, with 10 bases between. Germline V gene data show CDR1 as MNHEY and CDR2 as SMNVEV (reference sequence). CDR3 amino acids: CASSFFTGNSPLHF. CDR3 bases: TGTGCCAGCAGTTTTTTTACAGGGAATTCACCCCTCCACTTT.

This CDR3 is CASSGGQGSTEAFF. The CDR3 coding sequence is TGTGCCAGCAGCGGGGGACAGGGTAGCACTGAAGCTTTCTTT. This sequence joins TRBV7-8 and TRBJ1-1; 9 nucleotides agree with TRBD1. The CDR3 has 14 residues. The ends lost 5 bases at V and 4 bases at J; junction bases unmatched: 5. Germline V gene data show CDR1 as SGHVS and CDR2 as FQNEAQ.

This clonotype has more than one count but fewer than ten. The chain joins TRBV7-2 to TRBJ2-3, with D hard to call. The CDR3 covers 12 residues. Germline V gene data show CDR1 as SGHTA and CDR2 as FQGNSA. V lost 2 bases and J 5 bases, leaving 5 bases between the germline ends. The CDR3 here is CASSLSLDTQYF. The CDR3 DNA reads TGTGCCAGCAGCTTATCTCTAGATACGCAGTATTTT.

This clonotype was counted many times. A much larger clone lies a single base off, so this may be a read error. V and J are TRBV6-1 and TRBJ2-5, with TRBD2 matching over 14 bases. Germline V CDR1 and CDR2: MNHNS, SASEGT. The junction had 17 bases not matched to a gene; V was cut back by 6 bases and J by 11 bases. This CDR3 has 17 amino acids. The CDR3 DNA is TGTGCCAGCAGCCCACGGCCGGGACTAGCGGGAGTCAATGAGCAGTACTTC. Its translation: CASSPRPGLAGVNEQYF.

This clonotype was counted between two and nine times. The DNA of the CDR3 is TGCAGTGCGCAAGGGGGGGCCCTCGCAGATACGCAGTATTTT. Its translation is CSAQGGALADTQYF. This chain joins TRBV20-1 and TRBJ2-3; tentative D call: TRBD2 (7 bases). Germline CDR1 DFQATT, CDR2 SNEGSKA (reference sequence). Trimming took 6 bases from V and 4 from J, leaving 17 bases between them. The CDR3 length is 14 residues.